One and the same sample provided the 31 T cell receptor beta chains below, sequenced in a study of blood T cell repertoires in COVID-19. Using immunoSEQ multiplex PCR, the repertoire was profiled, and TCRdb retains in-frame clones only, with some absent. The sample includes about 200,000 clones, approximately 91% of them seen just once. The sample taken for sequencing was peripheral blood. Receptors were obtained from a man aged 18 to 30 with active or convalescent COVID-19.

The rearrangement uses TRBV27 and TRBJ2-3, with 7 positions matching TRBD1. Trimming at V came to 5 bases and at J to 10 bases, leaving 9 bases not matched to a gene. CDR1 is MNHEY, CDR2 SMNVEV, per germline (reference sequence). The CDR3 contains 13 residues. CDR3 protein: CASSLGTAGAQYF. The CDR3 DNA reads as TGTGCCAGCAGTCTAGGGACAGCCGGTGCGCAGTATTTT.

Here the CDR3 DNA reads TGCGCCAGCAGCCCGGAGGGTTGGGCCTCCCGAGCTAACTATGGCTACACCTTC. Its translation is CASSPEGWASRANYGYTF. The J gene is TRBJ1-2, the V gene TRBV5-1; D not resolved. Germline V gene data show CDR1 as SGHRS and CDR2 as YFSETQ. The CDR3 spans 18 residues. Trimming took off 4 bases at V and 0 bases at J, with 22 bases between the two ends.

The rearrangement uses TRBV2 and TRBJ1-2; the D gene is possibly TRBD1 (6 bases). Trimming took off 6 bases at V and 7 bases at J, with 18 bases between the two ends. Per the germline V gene, CDR1 is SNHLY and CDR2 is FYNNEI. CDR3 length equals 14 residues. CDR3 DNA sequence: TGTGCCAGCAGGATGACAGGCACCCACCCTGGCTACACCTTC. This sequence encodes CASRMTGTHPGYTF.

The chain links TRBV18 to TRBJ1-2; tentatively, D is TRBD1 (6 bases). The CDR3 loop spans 15 amino acids. The germline V and J ends were trimmed by 2 bases and 2 bases, with 12 bases remaining between them. Per germline, CDR1 KGHSH and CDR2 LQKENI. The CDR3 region is CASSPGPDRNYGYTF. The CDR3 DNA reads as TGTGCCAGCTCACCAGGACCAGACAGGAACTATGGCTACACCTTC.

V gene TRBV4-2 combines with J gene TRBJ1-5; D gene ambiguous. This CDR3 region has 16 residues. The V and J ends lost 3 bases and 1 base respectively, with 13 bases between them. Germline CDR1 and CDR2: LGHNA and YNFKEQ. CDR3 amino acids: CASSQPQRGSNQPQHF. CDR3 in DNA: TGTGCCAGCAGCCAGCCCCAAAGAGGGAGCAATCAGCCCCAGCATTTT.

The rearrangement joins TRBV29-1 to TRBJ2-7, with 8 bases identical to TRBD1. The CDR3 is 12 amino acids. The germline V gene encodes CDR1 SQVTM and CDR2 ANQGSEA. J was trimmed by 6 bases and V by 5 bases; bases with no gene match: 6. The DNA of the CDR3 is TGCAGCGTTCAGCCCAGGGGGCTCGAGCAGTACTTC. Its translation: CSVQPRGLEQYF.

This clone has only a few counts. The chain carries TRBV3-1 (or the pseudogene TRBV3-2) and TRBJ2-1, with TRBD2 identical over 8 bases. Trimming cost V 3 bases and J 7 bases; bases outside gene matches: 5. Germline loops: CDR1 LGHDT, CDR2 YNNKEL (reference sequence). The CDR3 consists of 14 residues. The CDR3 sequence is CASSHSGGGNEQFF. In nucleotides, the CDR3 is TGTGCCAGCAGCCACTCGGGAGGGGGGAATGAGCAGTTCTTC.

This sequence joins TRBV30 and TRBJ1-5; possibly TRBD1 for D (6 bases). The CDR3 covers 13 residues. The germline V gene has CDR1 GTSNPN and CDR2 SVGIG (reference sequence). V lost 5 bases to trimming and J lost 1 base, with 9 bases between them. The CDR3 spells CAWDTGSNQPQHF. The CDR3 nucleotides are TGTGCCTGGGATACAGGGAGCAATCAGCCCCAGCATTTT.

The chain uses TRBV7-2 and TRBJ1-3, with D possibly being TRBD1 (5 bases). The germline V gene has CDR1 SGHTA and CDR2 FQGNSA. CDR3 length: 15 amino acids. Trimming removed 1 base from V and 1 base from J, with 8 bases in between. For the CDR3, the DNA is TGTGCCAGCAGCTTAGTGGGGACTTCTGGAAACACCATATATTTT. Translated: CASSLVGTSGNTIYF.

The gene calls are TRBV9 and TRBJ1-1; no clear D gene. The CDR3 contains 14 residues. Germline V gene data show CDR1 as SGDLS and CDR2 as YYNGEE. Trimming took 2 bases from V and 0 from J, leaving 8 bases between them. CDR3 DNA: TGTGCCAGCAGCGTTGGAGGGATGAACACTGAAGCTTTCTTT. It specifies CASSVGGMNTEAFF.

The CDR3 nucleotides read TGTGCCAGCAGCCAAGGGTCTAGCGGGAGGGCCCCTGAGACCCAGTACTTC. It codes for CASSQGSSGRAPETQYF. The J gene is TRBJ2-5, the V gene TRBV14, with TRBD2 matching 12 bases. Germline CDR1 is SGHDN and CDR2 is FVKESK. The junction had 8 bases not matched to a gene; V was cut back by 1 base and J by 5 bases. The CDR3 consists of 17 residues.

The chain couples TRBV19 to TRBJ2-1, with D perhaps TRBD2 (5 bases). Per the germline V gene, CDR1 is LNHDA and CDR2 is SQIVND (reference sequence). V dropped 5 bases and J dropped 9 bases, with 20 bases sitting between them. The CDR3 loop spans 15 amino acids. CDR3 amino acids: CASSPRPGIFAEQFF. DNA of the CDR3: TGTGCCAGTAGTCCTAGACCGGGGATATTCGCTGAGCAGTTCTTC.

This chain uses TRBV10-3 with TRBJ1-2, with a weak D call TRBD1 (6 bases). CDR3 length: 15 amino acids. V was clipped by 6 bases and J by 2 bases, with 16 bases between them. Germline CDR1 and CDR2: ENHRY and SYGVKD. Here the CDR3 reads CAIRGRGVGNYGYTF. The DNA for the CDR3 is TGTGCCATCAGGGGCAGGGGAGTTGGGAACTATGGCTACACCTTC.

The chain has TRBV11-2 and TRBJ1-6; D remains unclear. CDR1 and CDR2 from the germline V gene are SGHAT and FQNNGV. V was cut by 0 bases and J by 12 bases, with 9 bases left in between. This CDR3 has 13 amino acids. The CDR3 nucleotides are TGTGCCAGCAGCTTAGATCCGGCGGTACCCCTCCACTTT. Its translation is CASSLDPAVPLHF.

The J gene is TRBJ2-7, the V gene TRBV29-1; 9 bases are shared with TRBD2. CDR1 and CDR2 from the germline V gene are SQVTM and ANQGSEA. The CDR3 has 15 residues. CDR3 sequence: CRSEPSSGVGYEQYF. CDR3 DNA sequence: TGCAGAAGCGAACCGTCTAGCGGGGTTGGCTACGAGCAGTACTTC.

Only one count was recorded for this clone. The chain uses TRBV4-1 and TRBJ2-7; TRBD1 matches 9 bases. After removal of 3 bases from V and 7 bases from J, the junction contained 7 bases not matched to a gene. The CDR3 runs 14 residues. Germline V gene lookup returns CDR1 MGHRA and CDR2 YSYEKL. The chain's CDR3 is CASSHNPTGGEQYF. CDR3 bases: TGCGCCAGCAGCCACAACCCGACAGGGGGTGAGCAGTACTTC.

The chain recombines TRBV27 with TRBJ1-5; TRBD1 matches at 8 bases. Trimming removed 5 bases from V and 4 bases from J; junction bases left unmatched: 4. Per the germline V gene, CDR1 is MNHEY and CDR2 is SMNVEV (reference sequence). The CDR3 length is 14 residues. The CDR3 is CASSLTGDNQPQHF. In nucleotides, the CDR3 is TGTGCCAGCAGTCTGACAGGGGATAATCAGCCCCAGCATTTT.

The gene calls are TRBV6-6 and TRBJ2-5, with 12 nucleotides matching TRBD2. The CDR3 consists of 15 residues. The V and J ends lost 7 bases and 2 bases, in that order; junction bases with no gene match: 5. Germline loops: CDR1 MNHNY, CDR2 SVGAGI (reference sequence). The CDR3 here is CASNILAGGQETQYF. CDR3 DNA: TGTGCCAGCAACATCCTAGCGGGGGGGCAAGAGACCCAGTACTTC.

V usage is TRBV6-5 and J usage is TRBJ1-2; D possibly corresponds to TRBD1 (6 bases). The ends were cut back, 5 bases at V and 3 bases at J, with 13 bases in the middle. Germline values: CDR1 MNHEY, CDR2 SVGAGI. The CDR3 loop spans 14 amino acids. This CDR3 is CASSLGAGDYGYTF. The CDR3 nucleotides read TGTGCCAGCAGTCTGGGGGCGGGGGACTATGGCTACACCTTC.

The rearrangement uses TRBV27 and TRBJ2-2, with 7 nucleotides matching TRBD2. CDR3 length: 16 amino acids. J gave up 1 base and V 5 bases, and 7 bases lay outside the gene matches. Germline-derived CDR1 and CDR2 are MNHEY and SMNVEV (reference sequence). Here the CDR3 reads CASSGRTGGNTGELFF. In DNA form, the CDR3 reads TGTGCCAGCAGTGGAAGGACGGGGGGGAACACCGGGGAGCTGTTTTTT.

The chain is built from TRBV5-1 and TRBJ2-1, with 9 bases aligning to TRBD2. The CDR3 contains 16 residues. Germline lookup yields CDR1 SGHRS and CDR2 YFSETQ. Trimming took 4 bases from V and 7 from J; bases not matched to a gene: 12. This chain's CDR3 is CASSPLLAGGQNEQFF. DNA of the CDR3: TGCGCCAGCAGCCCCCTACTAGCGGGCGGGCAAAATGAGCAGTTCTTC.

The chain is built from TRBV6-6 and TRBJ2-3, with 9 nucleotides matching TRBD2. The V and J ends lost 7 bases and 14 bases, in that order; junction bases with no gene match: 13. This CDR3 comprises 13 residues. The germline gives CDR1 MNHNY, CDR2 SVGAGI (reference sequence). The CDR3 sequence is CASTLTQAGGGYF. CDR3 coding DNA: TGTGCCAGCACCCTAACCCAAGCGGGGGGTGGGTATTTT.

In nucleotides, the CDR3 is TGCAGCGTCGGGACAGGGGCGTCTGGAAACACCATATATTTT. Translated, it gives CSVGTGASGNTIYF. This chain joins TRBV29-1 and TRBJ1-3, with 10 bases that match TRBD1. Trimming cost V 6 bases and J 1 base; bases outside gene matches: 3. CDR3 length: 14 amino acids. CDR1 and CDR2 from the germline V gene are SQVTM and ANQGSEA.

This clone came up once. The genes are TRBV5-1 and TRBJ1-6; D possibly corresponds to TRBD1 (5 bases). The CDR3 is made up of 14 amino acids. V shed 2 bases and J shed 10 bases, with 13 bases lying between them. Germline CDR1 reads SGHRS; CDR2 reads YFSETQ. The CDR3 nucleotides read TGCGCCAGCAGCTTTGGGAGGGGAGTCTCACCCCTCCACTTT. Translation gives CASSFGRGVSPLHF.

The genes are TRBV2 and TRBJ1-1; the match to TRBD1 covers 8 bases. Germline V gene data show CDR1 as SNHLY and CDR2 as FYNNEI. The CDR3 loop spans 15 amino acids. The junction had 9 bases not matched to a gene; V was cut back by 8 bases and J by 1 base. The CDR3 coding sequence is TGTGCCAGCCTGTCAGGGGGCCGAGGGAACACTGAAGCTTTCTTT. It is translated as CASLSGGRGNTEAFF. Full variable domain (rest looked up from reference TRBV2 and TRBJ1-1): EPEVTQTPSHQVTQMGQEVILRCVPISNHLYFYWYRQILGQKVEFLVSFYNNEISEKSEIFDDQFSVERPDGSNFTLKIRSTKLEDSAMYFCASLSGGRGNTEAFFGQGTRLTVV.

V gene TRBV6-6 combines with J gene TRBJ1-3; D uncertain. The CDR3 length is 15 residues. V shed 2 bases and J shed 0 bases, with 8 bases lying between them. Germline values: CDR1 MNHNY, CDR2 SVGAGI (reference sequence). CDR3 region: CASSYAPDSGNTIYF. In DNA, the CDR3 is TGTGCCAGCAGTTACGCCCCAGACTCTGGAAACACCATATATTTT.

The chain carries TRBV30 and TRBJ2-1, with 12 nucleotides matching TRBD2. CDR3 length: 13 amino acids. The V gene end was trimmed by 3 bases and the J gene end by 7 bases; junction bases not matched to a gene: 1. CDR1 and CDR2 from the germline V gene are GTSNPN and SVGIG (reference sequence). The CDR3 spells CAWRLAGGNEQFF. CDR3 coding DNA: TGTGCCTGGAGACTAGCGGGAGGTAATGAGCAGTTCTTC.

The chain recombines TRBV6-6 with TRBJ2-5, with D perhaps matching TRBD1 (5 bases). Germline assignment: CDR1 MNHNY and CDR2 SVGAGI (reference sequence). The CDR3 covers 15 residues. Trimming left V 0 bases short and J 1 base short, with 9 bases between. The CDR3 loop reads CASSYSRQTQETQYF. The CDR3 DNA is TGTGCCAGCAGTTACTCCCGACAGACCCAAGAGACCCAGTACTTC.

This rearrangement joins TRBV7-2 to TRBJ2-3; 9 positions agree with TRBD1. This CDR3 contains 15 residues. V lost 5 bases and J lost 3; bases outside the gene matches: 6. Germline values: CDR1 SGHTA, CDR2 FQGNSA. The CDR3 DNA is TGTGCCAGCAGCGTCGACAGGGGGAGTACAGATACGCAGTATTTT. This sequence encodes CASSVDRGSTDTQYF. The entire variable domain, with the rest obtained from reference TRBV7-2 and TRBJ2-3, is as follows: GAGVSQSPSNKVTEKGKDVELRCDPISGHTALYWYRQSLGQGLEFLIYFQGNSAPDKSGLPSDRFSAERTGGSVSTLTIQRTQQEDSAVYLCASSVDRGSTDTQYFGPGTRLTVL.

The chain uses TRBV19 and TRBJ1-2; 7 nucleotides line up with TRBD1. The junction had 4 bases not matched to a gene; V was cut back by 6 bases and J by 6 bases. Germline lookup yields CDR1 LNHDA and CDR2 SQIVND (reference sequence). CDR3 length: 12 amino acids. CDR3 loop: CASRTTGDGYTF. The CDR3 DNA sequence: TGTGCCAGTAGAACTACAGGGGATGGCTACACCTTC. Drawing the rest from reference TRBV19 and TRBJ1-2, the complete variable domain is DGGITQSPKYLFRKEGQNVTLSCEQNLNHDAMYWYRQDPGQGLRLIYYSQIVNDFQKGDIAEGYSVSREKKESFPLTVTSAQKNPTAFYLCASRTTGDGYTFGSGTRLTVV.

The chain is built from TRBV3-1 (or the pseudogene TRBV3-2) and TRBJ1-5; D unclear. Trimming took 1 base from V and 6 from J, leaving 10 bases between them. Germline values: CDR1 LGHDT, CDR2 YNNKEL (reference sequence). CDR3 size: 14 residues. The CDR3 sequence is CASSQGGISQPQHF. In DNA form, the CDR3 reads TGTGCCAGCAGCCAAGGAGGGATATCTCAGCCCCAGCATTTT.